Shown below are 3 T cell receptor beta chains from a single sample sequenced in a study of cytomegalovirus exposure and HLA in healthy donors. Primers for the PCR totalled 60 Vbeta and 13 Jbeta. Method: immunoSEQ multiplex PCR; TCRdb's copy keeps in-frame clones and lacks some. The sample carries about 120,000 clones, around 69% recorded once. The material sequenced was PBMCs. Every receptor here comes from a woman between 40 and 50 years old in good health and CMV-seropositive.

The V and J genes are TRBV25-1 and TRBJ1-5; a weak D match, TRBD1 (6 bases). The germline gives CDR1 MGHDK, CDR2 SYGVNS. The CDR3 is 16 amino acids. V was trimmed by 2 bases and J by 5 bases, leaving 16 bases between them. The CDR3, as DNA: TGTGCCAGCAGTGAACCATCATCAGGGGACCATCAGCCCCAGCATTTT. This codes for CASSEPSSGDHQPQHF. Complete variable domain (other parts from reference TRBV25-1 and TRBJ1-5): EADIYQTPRYLVIGTGKKITLECSQTMGHDKMYWYQQDPGMELHLIHYSYGVNSTEKGDLSSESTVSRIRTEHFPLTLESARPSHTSQYLCASSEPSSGDHQPQHFGDGTRLSIL.

This chain joins TRBV7-6 and TRBJ2-1, with 12 nucleotides matching TRBD2. The ends lost 3 bases at V and 9 bases at J; junction bases unmatched: 6. The CDR3 runs 15 residues. Germline V lookup: CDR1 SGHVS, CDR2 FNYEAQ. CDR3 coding DNA: TGTGCCAGCAGCTTGTCCCCTAGCGGGGGGGGTGAGCAGTTCTTC. The encoded protein is CASSLSPSGGGEQFF.

The genes are TRBV10-3 and TRBJ2-1; TRBD2 matches 10 bases. From germline, CDR1 is ENHRY and CDR2 SYGVKD. This CDR3 region has 14 residues. V dropped 4 bases and J dropped 4; count of bases not matched to a gene: 1. The CDR3 loop reads CAISASGRYNEQFF. The CDR3 region has the DNA TGTGCCATCAGTGCTAGCGGGAGATACAATGAGCAGTTCTTC.